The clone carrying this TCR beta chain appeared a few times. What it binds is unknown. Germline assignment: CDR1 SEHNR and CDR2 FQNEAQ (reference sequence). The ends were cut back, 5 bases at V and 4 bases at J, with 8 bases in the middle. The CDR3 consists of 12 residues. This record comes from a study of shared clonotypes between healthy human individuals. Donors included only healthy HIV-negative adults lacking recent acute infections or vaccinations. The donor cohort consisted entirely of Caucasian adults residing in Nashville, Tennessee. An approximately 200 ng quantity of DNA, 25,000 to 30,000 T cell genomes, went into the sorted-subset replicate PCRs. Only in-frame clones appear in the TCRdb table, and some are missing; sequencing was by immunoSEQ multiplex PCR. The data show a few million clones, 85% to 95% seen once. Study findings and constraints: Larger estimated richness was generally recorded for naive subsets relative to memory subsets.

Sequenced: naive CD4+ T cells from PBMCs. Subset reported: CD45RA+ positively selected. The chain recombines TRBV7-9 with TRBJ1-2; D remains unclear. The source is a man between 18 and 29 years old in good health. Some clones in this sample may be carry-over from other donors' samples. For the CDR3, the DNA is TGTGCCAGCAGCACCGACACCTATGGCTACACCTTC. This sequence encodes CASSTDTYGYTF.